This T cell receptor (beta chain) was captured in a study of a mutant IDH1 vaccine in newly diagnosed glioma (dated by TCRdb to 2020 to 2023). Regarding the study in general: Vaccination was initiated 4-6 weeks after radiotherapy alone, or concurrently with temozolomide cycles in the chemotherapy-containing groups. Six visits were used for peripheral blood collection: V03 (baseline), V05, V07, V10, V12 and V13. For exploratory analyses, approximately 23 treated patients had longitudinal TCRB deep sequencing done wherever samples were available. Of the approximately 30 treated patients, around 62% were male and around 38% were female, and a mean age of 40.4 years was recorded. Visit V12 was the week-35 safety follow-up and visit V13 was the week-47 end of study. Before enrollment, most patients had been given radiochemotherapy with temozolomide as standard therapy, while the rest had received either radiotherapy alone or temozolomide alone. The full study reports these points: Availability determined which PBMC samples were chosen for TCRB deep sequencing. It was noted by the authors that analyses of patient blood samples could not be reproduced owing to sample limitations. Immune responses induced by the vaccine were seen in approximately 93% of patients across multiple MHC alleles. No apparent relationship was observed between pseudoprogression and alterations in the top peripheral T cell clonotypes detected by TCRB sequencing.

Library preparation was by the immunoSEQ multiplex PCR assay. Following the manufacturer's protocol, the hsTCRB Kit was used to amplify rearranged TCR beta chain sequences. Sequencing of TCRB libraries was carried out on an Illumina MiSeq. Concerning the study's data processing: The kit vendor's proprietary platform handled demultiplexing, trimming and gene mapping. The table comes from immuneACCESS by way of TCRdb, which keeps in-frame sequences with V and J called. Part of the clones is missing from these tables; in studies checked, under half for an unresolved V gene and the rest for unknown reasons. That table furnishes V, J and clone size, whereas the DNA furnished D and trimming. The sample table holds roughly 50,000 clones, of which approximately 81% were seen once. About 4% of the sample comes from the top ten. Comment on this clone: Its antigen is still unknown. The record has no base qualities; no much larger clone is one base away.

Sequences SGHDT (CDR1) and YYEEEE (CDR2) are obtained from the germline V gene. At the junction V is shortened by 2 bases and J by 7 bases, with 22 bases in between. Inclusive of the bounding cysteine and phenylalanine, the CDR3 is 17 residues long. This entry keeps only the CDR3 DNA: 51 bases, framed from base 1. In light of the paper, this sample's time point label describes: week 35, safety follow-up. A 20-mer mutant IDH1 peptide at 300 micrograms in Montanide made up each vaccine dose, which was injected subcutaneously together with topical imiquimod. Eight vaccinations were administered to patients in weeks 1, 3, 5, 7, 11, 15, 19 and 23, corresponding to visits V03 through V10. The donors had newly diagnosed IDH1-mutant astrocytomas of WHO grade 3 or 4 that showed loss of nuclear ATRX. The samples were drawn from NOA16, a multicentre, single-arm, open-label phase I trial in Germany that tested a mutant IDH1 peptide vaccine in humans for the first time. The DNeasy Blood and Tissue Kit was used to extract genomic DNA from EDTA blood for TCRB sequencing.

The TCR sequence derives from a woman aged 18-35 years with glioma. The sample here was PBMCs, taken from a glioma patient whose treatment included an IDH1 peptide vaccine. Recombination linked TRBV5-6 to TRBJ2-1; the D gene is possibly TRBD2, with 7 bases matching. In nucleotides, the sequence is TGTGCCAGCAGCTTTTTGCCCCGAGGGGGGGGCCAGAATGAGCAGTTCTTC. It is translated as CASSFLPRGGGQNEQFF.